The next 5 T cell receptor beta chains were all read from a single sample in a study of T-cell memory formation after mild COVID-19. One entry per CDR3 protein, called by TCRdb with MiXCR from the 5' RACE reads. The sample consists of about 410,000 distinct CDR3 sequences, less than 25% of them appearing once. Material: PBMCs or a T cell subset sorted from them (not recorded which). These TCRs come from an adult woman who had mild COVID-19 (a few samples of this study predate the infection). Cell type and time point are not known.

The V call is TRBV20-1, the J call TRBJ1-2, with 10 bases that match TRBD1. V dropped 3 bases and J dropped 3; count of bases not matched to a gene: 7. This CDR3 is built from 15 residues. The V gene's germline CDR1 is DFQATT and CDR2 SNEGSKA (reference sequence). In nucleotides, the CDR3 is TGCAGTGCTAGGGTGCGGGACAGGGGTTACTATGGCTACACCTTC. Residues: CSARVRDRGYYGYTF.

This clonotype was recorded at least ten times. V usage is TRBV5-1 and J usage is TRBJ2-1; tentative D call: TRBD2 (6 bases). Trimming shortened V by 4 bases and J by 5 bases, and 13 bases separated the two germline ends. Germline-derived CDR1 and CDR2 are SGHRS and YFSETQ. The CDR3 runs to 14 residues. CDR3 sequence: CASSLGTSNNEQFF. CDR3 DNA: TGCGCCAGCAGCCTGGGGACTTCAAACAATGAGCAGTTCTTC.

The CDR3 loop is CASSQGGGYNEQFF. The CDR3 DNA reads as TGCGCCAGCAGCCAGGGCGGCGGATACAATGAGCAGTTCTTC. This chain uses TRBV5-1 with TRBJ2-1; D might be TRBD1 (5 bases). Germline-derived CDR1 and CDR2 are SGHRS and YFSETQ. This CDR3 is built from 14 residues. V shed 4 bases and J shed 4 bases, with 12 bases lying between them.

This clonotype came up a few times. The V gene is TRBV3-1, the J gene TRBJ1-1; the D gene is possibly TRBD1 (5 bases). CDR3 length equals 12 residues. Germline V gene lookup returns CDR1 LGHDT and CDR2 YNNKEL (reference sequence). With 5 bases removed from V and 11 bases from J, the gap between germline ends came to 15 bases. CDR3 in DNA: TGTGCCAGCAGCGAAACCGGGACCGAGGCTTTCTTT. Translated: CASSETGTEAFF.

The chain employs TRBV6-6 and TRBJ2-3; 7 bases are shared with TRBD2. In germline, CDR1 is MNHNY, CDR2 SVGAGI (reference sequence). Trimming cost V 0 bases and J 1 base; bases outside gene matches: 4. The CDR3 is 16 amino acids. The CDR3 DNA follows: TGTGCCAGCAGTTACTCCCAGGGAGGGGGCACAGATACGCAGTATTTT. This gives the protein CASSYSQGGGTDTQYF.